This T cell receptor (beta chain) was identified during a study of T cell responses to AZD1222 COVID-19 vaccine. CDR3 size: 14 residues. CDR1 is MNHEY, CDR2 SVGEGT, per germline. Losses at the gene ends were 6 bases for V and 2 bases for J; bases not matched to a gene: 4. On this clone itself: What it binds is not known.

Here immunoSEQ multiplex PCR was the method, and the copy in TCRdb shows in-frame clones only, minus some. The data contain roughly 130,000 clones, about 88% of them singletons. Study-wide findings and caveats: Nearly half of the spike-specific TCRs reportedly recognize variant regions that carry no mutations. Baseline serology detected seropositivity in only five or six AZD1222 recipients. The donor cohort was predominantly white British with a female majority, and clonal diversity may have been underestimated. Spike-specific TCRs gained breadth and depth after people received two AZD1222 doses.

The chain couples TRBV6-2 or TRBV6-3 to TRBJ1-3; 7 nucleotides line up with TRBD1. The material was peripheral blood, obtained on day 0 of AZD1222 vaccination. The receptor was derived from an adult in good health. The CDR3 nucleotides are TGTGCCAGCAGCCGACAGGGAACTGGAAACACCATATATTTT. It translates to CASSRQGTGNTIYF.